The clone carrying this TCR beta chain has ten or more counts. This sample stems from a study of T cells in Graves' hyperthyroidism and ophthalmopathy. Regions amplified from RNA transcripts were the TCR beta CDR3 regions. Primed by the HTBI set, a first-round RT-PCR was run on the TCR CDR3. TCRdb reanalysed the multiplex PCR reads using MiXCR and keeps one entry per CDR3 protein. This table has hundreds of thousands of distinct CDR3 sequences, 14% appearing once. The V gene's germline CDR1 is DFQATT and CDR2 SNEGSKA (reference sequence). This CDR3 is built from 14 residues. Trimming removed 3 bases from V and 2 bases from J; junction bases left unmatched: 4.

What was sequenced was blood. The chain has TRBV20-1 and TRBJ2-7, with 10 bases aligning to TRBD1. This TCR came from a woman in her thirties with Graves' hyperthyroidism. The CDR3 nucleotides read TGCAGTGCTAGGTCCGGGACAGGGGCCTACGAGCAGTACTTC. Its protein is CSARSGTGAYEQYF.